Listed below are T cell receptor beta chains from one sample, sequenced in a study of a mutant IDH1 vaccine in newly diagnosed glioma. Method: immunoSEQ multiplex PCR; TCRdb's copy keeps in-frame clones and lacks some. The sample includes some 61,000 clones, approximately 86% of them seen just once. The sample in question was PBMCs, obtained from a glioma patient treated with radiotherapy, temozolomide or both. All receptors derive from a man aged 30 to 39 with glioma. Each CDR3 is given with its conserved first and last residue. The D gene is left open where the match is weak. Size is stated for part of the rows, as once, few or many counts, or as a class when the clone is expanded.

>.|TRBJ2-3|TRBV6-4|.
CASSDLGGTDTQYF
TGTGCCAGCAGTGATCTGGGAGGCACAGATACGCAGTATTTT
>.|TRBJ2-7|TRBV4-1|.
CASSLSGVGPYEQYF
TGCGCCAGCAGCCTCTCGGGGGTGGGACCTTACGAGCAGTACTTC
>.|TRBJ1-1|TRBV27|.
CASSFRTNTEAFF
TGTGCCAGCAGTTTTCGGACGAACACTGAAGCTTTCTTT
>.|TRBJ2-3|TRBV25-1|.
CASSERDGLTDTQYF
TGTGCCAGCAGTGAAAGGGACGGACTCACAGATACGCAGTATTTT
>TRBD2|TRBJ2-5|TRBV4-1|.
CASSPQLGLVQETQYF
TGCGCCAGCAGCCCTCAACTGGGACTAGTTCAAGAGACCCAGTACTTC
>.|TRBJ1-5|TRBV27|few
CATARSGEVNQPQHF
TGTGCCACCGCCAGATCGGGGGAGGTCAATCAGCCCCAGCATTTT
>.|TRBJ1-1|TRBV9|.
CASSVGGLTATEAFF
TGTGCCAGCAGCGTAGGCGGCCTTACCGCCACTGAAGCTTTCTTT
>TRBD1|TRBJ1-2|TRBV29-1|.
CSARQGADYGYTF
TGCAGCGCCCGACAGGGGGCAGACTATGGCTACACCTTC
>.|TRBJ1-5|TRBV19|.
CASSIGSGGLSNQPQHF
TGTGCCAGTAGTATAGGATCCGGGGGCCTTAGCAATCAGCCCCAGCATTTT
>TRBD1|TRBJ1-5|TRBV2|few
CASSGDRGNQPQHF
TGTGCCAGCAGTGGGGACAGGGGAAATCAGCCCCAGCATTTT
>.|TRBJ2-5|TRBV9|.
CASSVVDLGTQYF
TGTGCCAGCAGCGTAGTAGACTTAGGGACCCAGTACTTC
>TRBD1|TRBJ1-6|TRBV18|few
CASSPLHWGDSNSPLHF
TGTGCCAGCTCACCACTCCACTGGGGGGACAGTAATTCACCCCTCCACTTT
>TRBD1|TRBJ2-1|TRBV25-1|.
CASSGSGTGTYNEQFF
TGTGCCAGCAGTGGTTCCGGGACAGGGACCTACAATGAGCAGTTCTTC
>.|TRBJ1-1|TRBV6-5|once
CASSYGDTEAFF
TGTGCCAGCAGTTACGGAGACACTGAAGCTTTCTTT
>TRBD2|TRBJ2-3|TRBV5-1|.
CASSFRVGGRYTDTQYF
TGCGCCAGCAGCTTTAGGGTGGGAGGGCGTTACACAGATACGCAGTATTTT
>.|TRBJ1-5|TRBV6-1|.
CASSGREDSQPQHF
TGTGCCAGCAGTGGCCGGGAAGATAGCCAGCCCCAGCATTTT
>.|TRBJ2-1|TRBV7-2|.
CASSLAPNREEQFF
TGTGCCAGCAGCTTAGCGCCGAATAGAGAGGAGCAGTTCTTC
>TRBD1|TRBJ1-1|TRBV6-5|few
CASSQHRGTEAFF
TGTGCCAGCAGTCAACACAGGGGAACTGAAGCTTTCTTT
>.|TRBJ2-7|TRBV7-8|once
CASSIESGPLSYEQYF
TGTGCCAGCAGCATCGAAAGCGGGCCGTTATCCTACGAGCAGTACTTC
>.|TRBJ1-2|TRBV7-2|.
CASSLKGGVGYGYTF
TGTGCCAGCAGCTTAAAAGGAGGGGTGGGGTATGGCTACACCTTC
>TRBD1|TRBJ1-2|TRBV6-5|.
CASSYGQVLDGYTF
TGTGCCAGCAGTTACGGACAGGTATTAGATGGCTACACCTTC
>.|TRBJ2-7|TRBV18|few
CASSPKTGFYEQYF
TGTGCCAGCTCACCTAAAACAGGGTTCTACGAGCAGTACTTC
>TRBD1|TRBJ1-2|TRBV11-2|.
CASSLDLQGRGYTF
TGTGCCAGCAGCTTAGATTTACAGGGGAGAGGCTACACCTTC
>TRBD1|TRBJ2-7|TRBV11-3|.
CASSDRGRAYEQYF
TGTGCCAGCAGCGACAGGGGGCGAGCCTACGAGCAGTACTTC
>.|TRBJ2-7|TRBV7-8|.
CASTGSHLYEQYF
TGTGCCAGCACAGGGAGCCACTTGTACGAGCAGTACTTC
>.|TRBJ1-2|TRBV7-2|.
CASSLFKGTNYGYTF
TGTGCCAGCAGCTTATTCAAGGGCACTAACTATGGCTACACCTTC
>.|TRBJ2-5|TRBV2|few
CASSYAVDSGTRKETQYF
TGTGCCAGCAGTTATGCCGTTGATTCCGGGACGAGAAAAGAGACCCAGTACTTC
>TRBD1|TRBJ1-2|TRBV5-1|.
CASSWTGGDGYTF
TGCGCCAGCAGCTGGACAGGGGGAGATGGCTACACCTTC
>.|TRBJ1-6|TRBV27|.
CASSLKPPGGTLGSYNSPLHF
TGTGCCAGCAGTTTAAAACCCCCTGGGGGCACCTTAGGCTCCTATAATTCACCCCTCCACTTT
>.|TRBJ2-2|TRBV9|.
CASSVQGRNTGELFF
TGTGCCAGCAGCGTACAGGGCCGGAACACCGGGGAGCTGTTTTTT
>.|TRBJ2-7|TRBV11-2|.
CASSLASGVEQYF
TGTGCCAGCAGCTTAGCTTCAGGGGTCGAGCAGTACTTC
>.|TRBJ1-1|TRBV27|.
CASSLRPWNTEAFF
TGTGCCAGCAGTTTGAGGCCCTGGAACACTGAAGCTTTCTTT
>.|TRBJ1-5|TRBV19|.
CASSIGGVRVSNQPQHF
TGTGCCAGTAGTATAGGGGGGGTCCGCGTGAGCAATCAGCCCCAGCATTTT
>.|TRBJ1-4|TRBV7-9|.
CASSLTRTAEKLFF
TGTGCCAGCAGCCTGACCCGAACGGCGGAAAAACTGTTTTTT